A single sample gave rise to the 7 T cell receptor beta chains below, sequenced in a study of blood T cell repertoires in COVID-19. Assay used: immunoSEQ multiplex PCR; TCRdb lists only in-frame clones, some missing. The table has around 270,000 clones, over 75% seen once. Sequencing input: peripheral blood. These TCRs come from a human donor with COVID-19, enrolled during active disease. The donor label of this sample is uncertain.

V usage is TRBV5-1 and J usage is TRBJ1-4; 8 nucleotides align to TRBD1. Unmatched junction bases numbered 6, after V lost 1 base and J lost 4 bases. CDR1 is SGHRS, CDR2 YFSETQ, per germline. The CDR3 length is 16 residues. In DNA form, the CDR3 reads TGCGCCAGCAGCTTGTCGCCGACAGGGGATAATGAAAAACTGTTTTTT. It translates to CASSLSPTGDNEKLFF.

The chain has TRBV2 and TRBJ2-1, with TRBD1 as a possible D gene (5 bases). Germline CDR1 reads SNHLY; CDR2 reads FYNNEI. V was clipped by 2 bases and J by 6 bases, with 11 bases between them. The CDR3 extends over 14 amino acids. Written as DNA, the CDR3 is TGTGCCAGCAGTGAAAGGGGCATTGGCAATGAGCAGTTCTTC. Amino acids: CASSERGIGNEQFF.

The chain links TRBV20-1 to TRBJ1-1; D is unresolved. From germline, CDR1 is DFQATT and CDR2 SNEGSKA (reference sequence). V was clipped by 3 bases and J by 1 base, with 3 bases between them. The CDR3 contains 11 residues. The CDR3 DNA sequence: TGCAGTGCTAGTCAGAACACTGAAGCTTTCTTT. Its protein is CSASQNTEAFF.

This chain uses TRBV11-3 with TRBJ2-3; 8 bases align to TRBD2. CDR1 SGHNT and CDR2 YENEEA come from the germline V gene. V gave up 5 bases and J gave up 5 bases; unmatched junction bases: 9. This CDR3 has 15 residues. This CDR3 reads CASSDGGAKGDTQYF. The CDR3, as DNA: TGTGCCAGCAGCGACGGGGGGGCCAAGGGAGATACGCAGTATTTT. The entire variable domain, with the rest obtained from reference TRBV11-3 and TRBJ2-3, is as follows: EAGVVQSPRYKIIEKKQPVAFWCNPISGHNTLYWYLQNLGQGPELLIRYENEEAVDDSQLPKDRFSAERLKGVDSTLKIQPAELGDSAVYLCASSDGGAKGDTQYFGPGTRLTVL.

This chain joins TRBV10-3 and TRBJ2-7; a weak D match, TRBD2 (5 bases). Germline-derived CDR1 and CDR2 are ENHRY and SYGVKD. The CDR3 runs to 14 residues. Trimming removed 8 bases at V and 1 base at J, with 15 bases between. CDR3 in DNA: TGTGCCATCGGTATGAGCGGAGAATCCTACGAGCAGTACTTC. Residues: CAIGMSGESYEQYF.

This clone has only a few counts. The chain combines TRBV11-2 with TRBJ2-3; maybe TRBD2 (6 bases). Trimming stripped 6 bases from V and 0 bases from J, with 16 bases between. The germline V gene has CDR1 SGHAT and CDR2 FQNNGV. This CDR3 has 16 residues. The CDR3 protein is CASSPGVASSTDTQYF. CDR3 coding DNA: TGTGCCAGCAGTCCGGGGGTAGCCTCTAGCACAGATACGCAGTATTTT.

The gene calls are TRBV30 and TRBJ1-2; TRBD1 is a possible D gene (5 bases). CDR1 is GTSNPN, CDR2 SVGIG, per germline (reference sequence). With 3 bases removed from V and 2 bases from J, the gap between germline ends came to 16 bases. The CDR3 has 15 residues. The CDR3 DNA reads TGTGCCTGGAGCCTACAGGCTTTCTCCAACTATGGCTACACCTTC. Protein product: CAWSLQAFSNYGYTF.